One sample yielded the 13 T cell receptor beta chains listed below, sequenced in a study of chemoradiotherapy in HPV16-positive cancers (dated by TCRdb to 2021 to 2024). Receptor amplification or capture employed the immunoSEQ multiplex PCR assay. This is the immuneACCESS table as TCRdb keeps it, with only in-frame sequences that have V and J called. A part of the clones is gone; compared with another copy, unresolved V genes explain less than half, and the rest is unexplained. Here the sample has about 12,000 clones; 72% occur a single time. In total, the top ten clones hold under 8.5% of the sample. The sample was acquired from a patient who underwent chemoradiotherapy. Receptor source: a human donor with HPV-associated anogenital cancer.

The V and J genes are TRBV7-7 and TRBJ2-3; D is possibly TRBD2 (6 bases). There are 15 residues in the CDR3. V lost 5 bases and J 0 bases, leaving 12 bases between the germline ends. Looked up from germline, CDR1 is SSHAT and CDR2 is FNYEAQ (reference sequence). CDR3 residues: CASSARDSSTDTQYF. The CDR3 DNA reads TGTGCCAGCAGCGCCCGGGACTCTAGCACAGATACGCAGTATTTT.

The genes are TRBV5-5 and TRBJ2-1; 8 bases line up with TRBD2. Germline CDR1 reads SGHKS; CDR2 reads YYEKEE (reference sequence). This CDR3 spans 15 amino acids. J gave up 4 bases and V 1 base, and 4 bases lay outside the gene matches. CDR3 sequence (DNA): TGTGCCAGCAGCTTGCTTAGCGGGACGTACAATGAGCAGTTCTTC. It is translated as CASSLLSGTYNEQFF.

V is TRBV4-3 and J is TRBJ2-6; 7 bases line up with TRBD1. The CDR3 is made up of 16 amino acids. Germline CDR1 is LGHNA and CDR2 is YSLEER. Losses at the gene ends were 0 bases for V and 5 bases for J; bases not matched to a gene: 4. CDR3 in amino acids: CASSQDRGQRANVLTF. The DNA of the CDR3 is TGCGCCAGCAGCCAAGATAGGGGACAGAGGGCCAACGTCCTGACTTTC.

The chain combines TRBV5-8 with TRBJ2-2, with TRBD2 matching over 8 bases. This CDR3 comprises 16 residues. CDR1 and CDR2 from the germline V gene are SGHTS and YDEGEE. Germline trimming cut 0 bases from V and 1 base from J; bases unmatched to any gene: 2. The CDR3 loop reads CASSLGAGVNTGELFF. Written as DNA, the CDR3 is TGTGCCAGCAGCTTGGGAGCGGGAGTGAACACCGGGGAGCTGTTTTTT.

The chain links TRBV28 to TRBJ1-5, with D unresolved. Germline CDR1 and CDR2: MDHEN and SYDVKM. The ends were cut back, 1 base at V and 4 bases at J, with 23 bases in the middle. This CDR3 has 19 residues. Here the CDR3 reads CASSLFRLADVLKNQPQHF. CDR3 coding DNA: TGTGCCAGCAGTTTATTTCGCCTTGCGGACGTCTTGAAGAATCAGCCCCAGCATTTT.

V and J are TRBV30 and TRBJ1-5; weak D call: TRBD1 (6 bases). The CDR3 loop spans 14 amino acids. Looked up from germline, CDR1 is GTSNPN and CDR2 is SVGIG (reference sequence). V gave up 1 base and J gave up 6 bases, with 13 bases separating them. The CDR3 DNA is TGTGCCTGGAGTGAATACAGGGCTGGTCAGCCCCAGCATTTT. As protein: CAWSEYRAGQPQHF.

V and J are TRBV5-1 and TRBJ1-4; possibly TRBD1 for D (5 bases). The length of the CDR3 is 17 residues. Germline CDR1 reads SGHRS; CDR2 reads YFSETQ. Trimming took 4 bases from V and 0 from J, leaving 16 bases between them. This chain's CDR3 is CASSIRSPGTTNEKLFF. CDR3 nucleotide sequence: TGCGCCAGCAGCATCCGATCCCCAGGGACAACTAATGAAAAACTGTTTTTT.

The rearrangement uses TRBV21-1 and TRBJ2-7; no DNA check was done on the table's D call, TRBD2. TRBV21-1 is designated a pseudogene. The CDR3 is 13 amino acids. The CDR3 is CAAACSGTYEQYF. The CDR3 DNA is TGTGCAGCAGCCTGTAGCGGGACGTACGAGCAGTACTTC.

J is TRBJ2-1 and V is TRBV6-5; D may be TRBD1 or TRBD2 (5 bases each). The CDR3 sequence is 13 residues long. V gave up 2 bases and J gave up 15 bases, with 17 bases separating them. Per germline, CDR1 MNHEY and CDR2 SVGAGI. The CDR3 sequence: CASSYPSGTSMFF. The CDR3 DNA is TGTGCCAGCAGTTACCCCTCGGGGACGTCAATGTTCTTC.

This clone was seen only once. The J gene is TRBJ2-7, the V gene TRBV28; possibly TRBD1 or TRBD2 for D (5 bases each). Trimming took 7 bases from V and 4 from J, leaving 20 bases between them. The CDR3 spans 15 residues. The V gene's germline CDR1 is MDHEN and CDR2 SYDVKM. CDR3 protein: CASTPRWGGRYEQYF. DNA for the CDR3: TGTGCCAGCACCCCGCGGTGGGGCGGGCGATACGAGCAGTACTTC. Based on the CDR3 plus reference TRBV28 and TRBJ2-7, the full variable domain is DVKVTQSSRYLVKRTGEKVFLECVQDMDHENMFWYRQDPGLGLRLIYFSYDVKMKEKGDIPEGYSVSREKKERFSLILESASTNQTSMYLCASTPRWGGRYEQYFGPGTRLTVT.

The V and J genes are TRBV28 and TRBJ2-7, with D perhaps being TRBD1 or TRBD2 (5 bases each). CDR1 and CDR2 from the germline V gene are MDHEN and SYDVKM. The CDR3 length is 14 residues. V lost 5 bases to trimming and J lost 0 bases, with 11 bases between them. CDR3 nucleotide sequence: TGTGCCAGCAGTCTAGGGACGTTCTCCTACGAGCAGTACTTC. Its protein product is CASSLGTFSYEQYF. Filled out from reference TRBV28 and TRBJ2-7, the complete variable domain reads DVKVTQSSRYLVKRTGEKVFLECVQDMDHENMFWYRQDPGLGLRLIYFSYDVKMKEKGDIPEGYSVSREKKERFSLILESASTNQTSMYLCASSLGTFSYEQYFGPGTRLTVT.

This clone has only a few counts. The J gene is TRBJ1-5, the V gene TRBV7-2, with a weak D call TRBD1 (6 bases). This CDR3 has 15 residues. Germline CDR1 SGHTA, CDR2 FQGNSA. V was trimmed by 2 bases and J by 9 bases, leaving 17 bases between them. This CDR3 is CASSLLQGSQGPQHF. The CDR3, as DNA: TGTGCCAGCAGCTTACTCCAGGGGTCCCAGGGGCCCCAGCATTTT.

This clone was counted a single time. This CDR3 is CASSLNKQETQYF. In nucleotides, the CDR3 is TGTGCCAGCAGCTTAAATAAGCAAGAGACCCAGTACTTC. The chain uses TRBV7-8 and TRBJ2-5; D gene ambiguous. This CDR3 region has 13 residues. V gave up 2 bases and J gave up 2 bases, with 6 bases separating them. Germline CDR1 reads SGHVS; CDR2 reads FQNEAQ.